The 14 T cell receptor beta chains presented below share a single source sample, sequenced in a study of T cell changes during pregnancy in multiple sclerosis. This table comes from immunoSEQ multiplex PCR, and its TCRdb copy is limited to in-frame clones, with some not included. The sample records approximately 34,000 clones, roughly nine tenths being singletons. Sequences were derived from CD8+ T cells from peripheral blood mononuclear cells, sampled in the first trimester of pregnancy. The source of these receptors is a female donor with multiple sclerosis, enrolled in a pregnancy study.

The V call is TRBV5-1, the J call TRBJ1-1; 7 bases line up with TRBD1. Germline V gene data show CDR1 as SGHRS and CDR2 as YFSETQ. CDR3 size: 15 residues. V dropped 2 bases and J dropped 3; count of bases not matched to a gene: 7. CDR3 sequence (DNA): TGCGCCAGCAGCTTCAAGACAGGGATACACACTGAAGCTTTCTTT. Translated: CASSFKTGIHTEAFF. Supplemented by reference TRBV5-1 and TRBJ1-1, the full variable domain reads KAGVTQTPRYLIKTRGQQVTLSCSPISGHRSVSWYQQTPGQGLQFLFEYFSETQRNKGNFPGRFSGRQFSNSRSEMNVSTLELGDSALYLCASSFKTGIHTEAFFGQGTRLTVV.

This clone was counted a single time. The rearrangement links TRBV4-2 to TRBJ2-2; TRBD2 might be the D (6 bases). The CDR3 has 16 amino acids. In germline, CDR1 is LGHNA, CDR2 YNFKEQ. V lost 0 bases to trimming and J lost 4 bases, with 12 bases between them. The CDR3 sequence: CASSQDWEAATGELFF. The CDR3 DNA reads TGTGCCAGCAGCCAAGATTGGGAGGCCGCCACCGGGGAGCTGTTTTTT.

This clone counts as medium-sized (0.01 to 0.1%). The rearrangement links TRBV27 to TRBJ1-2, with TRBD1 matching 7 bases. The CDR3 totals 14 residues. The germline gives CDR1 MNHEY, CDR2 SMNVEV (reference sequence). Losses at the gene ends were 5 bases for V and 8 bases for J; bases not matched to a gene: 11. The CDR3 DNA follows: TGTGCCAGCAGTATAGACAGGGCGGTGGGAGGCTACACCTTC. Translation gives CASSIDRAVGGYTF.

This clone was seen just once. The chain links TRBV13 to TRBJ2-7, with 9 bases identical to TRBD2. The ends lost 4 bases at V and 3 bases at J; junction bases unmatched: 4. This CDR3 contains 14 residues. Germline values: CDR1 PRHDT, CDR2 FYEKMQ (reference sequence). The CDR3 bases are TGTGCCAGCAGCTCCGGGACTAGCAGCTACGAGCAGTACTTC. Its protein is CASSSGTSSYEQYF.

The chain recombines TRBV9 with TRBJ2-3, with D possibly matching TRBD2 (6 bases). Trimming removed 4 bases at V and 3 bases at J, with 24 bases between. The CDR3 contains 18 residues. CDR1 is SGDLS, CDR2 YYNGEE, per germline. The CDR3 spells CASSSPGPMRLETDTQYF. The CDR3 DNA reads TGTGCCAGCAGCTCCCCGGGACCTATGAGACTAGAAACAGATACGCAGTATTTT.

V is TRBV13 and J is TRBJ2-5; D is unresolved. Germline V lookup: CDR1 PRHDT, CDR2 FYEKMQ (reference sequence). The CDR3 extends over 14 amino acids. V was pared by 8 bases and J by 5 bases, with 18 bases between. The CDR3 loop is CASLRFSGAETQYF. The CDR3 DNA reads TGTGCCAGCCTCAGATTTTCAGGTGCTGAGACCCAGTACTTC.

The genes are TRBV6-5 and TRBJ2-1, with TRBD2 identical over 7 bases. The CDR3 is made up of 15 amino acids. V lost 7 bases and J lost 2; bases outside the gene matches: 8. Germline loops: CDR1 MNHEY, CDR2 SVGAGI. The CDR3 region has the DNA TGTGCCAGCACTCCCGGGGCGGGGGCCTACAATGAGCAGTTCTTC. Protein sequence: CASTPGAGAYNEQFF.

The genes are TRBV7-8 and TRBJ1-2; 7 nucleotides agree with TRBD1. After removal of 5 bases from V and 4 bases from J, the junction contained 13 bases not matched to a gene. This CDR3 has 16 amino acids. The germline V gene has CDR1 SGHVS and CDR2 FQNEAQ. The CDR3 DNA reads TGTGCCAGCAGCCCCGACCACGGGACAGTCCTCTATGGCTACACCTTC. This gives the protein CASSPDHGTVLYGYTF.

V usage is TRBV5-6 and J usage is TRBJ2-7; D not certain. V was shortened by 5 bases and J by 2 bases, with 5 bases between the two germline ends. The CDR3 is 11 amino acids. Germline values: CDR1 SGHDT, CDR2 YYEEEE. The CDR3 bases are TGTGCCAGCAGTTCTGCCTACGAGCAGTACTTC. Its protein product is CASSSAYEQYF.

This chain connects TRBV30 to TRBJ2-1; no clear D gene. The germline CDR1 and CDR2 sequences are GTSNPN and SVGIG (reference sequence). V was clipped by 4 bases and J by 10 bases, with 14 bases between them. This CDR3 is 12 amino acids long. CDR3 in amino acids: CAWKSEKVEQFF. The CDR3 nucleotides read TGTGCCTGGAAGTCGGAGAAAGTCGAGCAGTTCTTC.

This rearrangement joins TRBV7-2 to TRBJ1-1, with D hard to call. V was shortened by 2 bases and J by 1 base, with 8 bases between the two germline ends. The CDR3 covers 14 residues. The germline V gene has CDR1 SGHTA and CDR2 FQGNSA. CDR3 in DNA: TGTGCCAGCAGCTTATATACGGGGAACACTGAAGCTTTCTTT. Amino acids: CASSLYTGNTEAFF.

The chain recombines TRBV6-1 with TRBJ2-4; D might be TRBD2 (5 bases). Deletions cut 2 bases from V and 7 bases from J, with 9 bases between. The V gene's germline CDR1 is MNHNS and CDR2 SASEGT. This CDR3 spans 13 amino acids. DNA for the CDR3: TGTGCCAGCAGTGAATTGGGAGCGAACATTCAGTACTTC. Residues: CASSELGANIQYF.

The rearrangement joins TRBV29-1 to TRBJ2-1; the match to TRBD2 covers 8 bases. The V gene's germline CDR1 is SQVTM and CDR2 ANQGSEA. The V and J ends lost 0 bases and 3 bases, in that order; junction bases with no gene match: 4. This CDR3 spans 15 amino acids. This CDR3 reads CSVEERGGGYNEQFF. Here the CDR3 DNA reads TGCAGCGTTGAAGAACGGGGGGGCGGCTACAATGAGCAGTTCTTC.

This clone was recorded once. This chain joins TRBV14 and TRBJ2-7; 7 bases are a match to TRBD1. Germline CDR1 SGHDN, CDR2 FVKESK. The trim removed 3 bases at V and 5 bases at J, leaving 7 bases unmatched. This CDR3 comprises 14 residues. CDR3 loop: CASSQETGYDEQYF. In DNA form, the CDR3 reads TGTGCCAGCAGCCAGGAGACAGGGTATGACGAGCAGTACTTC.